The rows below give T cell receptor beta chains drawn from one sample of a study of T-cell reconstitution after alpha-beta-depleted transplantation in children. TCRdb reprocessed the PCR reads via MiXCR and lists one record per CDR3 protein. The sample includes 350,000 to 400,000 distinct CDR3 sequences, less than 15% seen only once; the top ten take 4% to 5.5%. Sequenced here: PBMCs, sampled from the stem cell graft. All receptors come from a human donor who donated a stem cell graft to a child with Fanconi anemia. Both conserved end residues are part of each CDR3.

TRBV27 CASSRPIGTDNEQFF
TRBV5-1 CASSLNTENTEAFF
TRBV5-1 CASSWTGGGYTF
TRBV7-2 CASSRSGQGLNNEQFF
TRBV18 CASSPNAGNTGELFF
TRBV27 CASSLSYDSSYEQYF
TRBV11-2 CASSLVSPLKEGDGELFF
TRBV11-1 CASSRRQGAKNIQYF
TRBV29-1 CSATGAGYTEAFF
TRBV20-1 CSASYGRETEPQHF
TRBV4-2 CASSQEGSGEYNEQFF
TRBV18 CASSLGGPNTEAFF
TRBV18 CASSPLGRTNEQFF
TRBV7-2 CASSVEGGSGELFF
TRBV5-1 CASSLEGSTEAFF
TRBV6-1 CASSLTGETYGYTF
TRBV29-1 CSGLAGTHQETQYF
TRBV6-2/TRBV6-3 CASSYDPGENTEAFF
TRBV30 CAWSVAGGYGNQPQHF
TRBV12-3/TRBV12-4 CASSLRLGTGELFF
TRBV24-1 CATSDFAGGPTDTQYF
TRBV28 CASSATGRVPEAFF
TRBV5-1 CASSWSGQAYNEQFF
TRBV7-9 CASSPVDRTNEKLFF
TRBV6-2/TRBV6-3 CASSYSPGGTDTQYF
TRBV9 CASSVLGQGGDEQFF
TRBV5-1 CASNLQGNEQFF
TRBV2 CASSGGFNYGYTF
TRBV7-9 CAYHGGGGLDTQYF
TRBV7-6 CASSPLAGRGETQYF
TRBV11-1 CASSRQGRELFF
TRBV20-1 CSAAVDSGTKETQYF
TRBV5-5 CASSSTGGAATGELFF
TRBV19 CASSIRAGAAGGNQPQHF
TRBV2 CASTGRFTGELFF
TRBV12-3/TRBV12-4 CASSLSSGVKNIQYF